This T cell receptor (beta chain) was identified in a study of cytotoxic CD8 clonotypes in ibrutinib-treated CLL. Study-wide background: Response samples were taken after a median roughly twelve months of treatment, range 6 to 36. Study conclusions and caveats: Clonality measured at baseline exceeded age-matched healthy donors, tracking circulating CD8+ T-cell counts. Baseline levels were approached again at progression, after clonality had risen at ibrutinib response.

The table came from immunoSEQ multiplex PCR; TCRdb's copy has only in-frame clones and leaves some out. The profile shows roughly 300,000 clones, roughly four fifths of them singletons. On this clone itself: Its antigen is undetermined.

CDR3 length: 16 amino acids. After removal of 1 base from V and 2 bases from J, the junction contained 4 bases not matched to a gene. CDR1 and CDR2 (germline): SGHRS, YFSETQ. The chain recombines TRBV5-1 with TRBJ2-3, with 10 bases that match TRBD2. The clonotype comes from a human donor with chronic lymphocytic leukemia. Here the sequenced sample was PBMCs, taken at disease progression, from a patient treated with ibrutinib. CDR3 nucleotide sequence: TGCGCCAGCAGCTTGCCGCTAGCGGGGGACACAGATACGCAGTATTTT. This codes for CASSLPLAGDTDTQYF.